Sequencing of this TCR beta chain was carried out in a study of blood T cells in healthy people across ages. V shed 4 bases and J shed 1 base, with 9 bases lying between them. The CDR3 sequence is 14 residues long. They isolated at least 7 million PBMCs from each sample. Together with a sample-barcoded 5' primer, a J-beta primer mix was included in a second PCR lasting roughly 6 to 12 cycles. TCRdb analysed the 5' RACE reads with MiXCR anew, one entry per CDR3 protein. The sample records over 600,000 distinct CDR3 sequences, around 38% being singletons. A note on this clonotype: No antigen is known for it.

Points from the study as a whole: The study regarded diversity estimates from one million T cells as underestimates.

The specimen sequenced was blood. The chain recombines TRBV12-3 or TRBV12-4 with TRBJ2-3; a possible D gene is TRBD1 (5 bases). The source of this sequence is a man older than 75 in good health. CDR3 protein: CASSSRVGTDTQYF. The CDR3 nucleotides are TGTGCCAGCAGTTCCAGGGTGGGCACAGATACGCAGTATTTT.